This passage covers 3 T cell receptor beta chains from one sample sequenced in a study of Ad26.COV2.S vaccination and SARS-CoV-2 variants. The table came from immunoSEQ multiplex PCR; TCRdb's copy has only in-frame clones and leaves some out. The repertoire consists of around 340,000 clones, with 88% occurring once and the leading ten covering roughly 6%. Described treatment: about 20 received Ad26.COV2.S at low or high dose, single or two shots; several received placebo; per-sample allocation not given. Samples analyzed were those drawn on day 63 after the first vaccine or placebo injection. The sequences come from peripheral blood, collected in a trial of Ad26.COV2.S vaccine versus placebo. The receptor source for this set is a person aged 18-60 years who received the Ad26.COV2.S COVID-19 vaccine or a placebo.

The chain combines TRBV4-3 with TRBJ2-7, with D perhaps given as TRBD1 or TRBD2 (6 bases each). Trimming left V 1 base short and J 12 bases short, with 16 bases between. Germline V gene lookup returns CDR1 LGHNA and CDR2 YSLEER. The CDR3 length is 13 residues. CDR3 in amino acids: CASSQGGAGRLYF. Here the CDR3 DNA reads TGCGCCAGCAGCCAAGGGGGGGCAGGTCGTTTGTACTTC.

The V and J genes are TRBV7-2 and TRBJ2-3; D not resolved. The CDR3 consists of 13 residues. Germline V gene data show CDR1 as SGHTA and CDR2 as FQGNSA. The V gene lost 1 base and the J gene lost 10 bases, with 12 bases spanning the gap. CDR3 nucleotide sequence: TGTGCCAGCAGCTTAGGCCCCCGGACCGCGCAGTATTTT. Translation gives CASSLGPRTAQYF.

The rearrangement joins TRBV25-1 to TRBJ1-3; D remains unclear. CDR3 length: 15 amino acids. Trimming took off 2 bases at V and 0 bases at J, with 8 bases between the two ends. The germline V gene encodes CDR1 MGHDK and CDR2 SYGVNS. The DNA for the CDR3 is TGTGCCAGCAGTGAAACTCCCAGCTCTGGAAACACCATATATTTT. Protein: CASSETPSSGNTIYF.